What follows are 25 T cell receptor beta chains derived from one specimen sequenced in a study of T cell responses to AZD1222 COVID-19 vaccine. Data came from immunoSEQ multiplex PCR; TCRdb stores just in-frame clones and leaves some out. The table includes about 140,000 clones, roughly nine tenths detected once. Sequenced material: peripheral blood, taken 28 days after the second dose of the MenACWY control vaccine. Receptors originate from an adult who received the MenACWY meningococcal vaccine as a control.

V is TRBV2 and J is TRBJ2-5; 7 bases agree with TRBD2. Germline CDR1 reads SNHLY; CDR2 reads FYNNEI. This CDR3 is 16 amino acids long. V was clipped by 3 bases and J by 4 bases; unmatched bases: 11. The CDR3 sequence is CASSESSRGVVETQYF. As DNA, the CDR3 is TGTGCCAGCAGTGAGAGCTCTCGGGGGGTTGTAGAGACCCAGTACTTC.

This CDR3 is CATSRGPGGTPPGNEQFF. In DNA form, the CDR3 reads TGTGCCACCAGCAGGGGCCCAGGAGGGACCCCACCTGGCAATGAGCAGTTCTTC. The chain joins TRBV15 to TRBJ2-1; D is perhaps TRBD2 (6 bases). Trimming left V 3 bases short and J 6 bases short, with 24 bases between. Per germline, CDR1 LNHNV and CDR2 YYDKDF (reference sequence). The CDR3 length is 18 residues. Full variable domain (missing parts from reference TRBV15 and TRBJ2-1): DAMVIQNPRYQVTQFGKPVTLSCSQTLNHNVMYWYQQKSSQAPKLLFHYYDKDFNNEADTPDNFQSRRPNTSFCFLDIRSPGLGDTAMYLCATSRGPGGTPPGNEQFFGPGTRLTVL.

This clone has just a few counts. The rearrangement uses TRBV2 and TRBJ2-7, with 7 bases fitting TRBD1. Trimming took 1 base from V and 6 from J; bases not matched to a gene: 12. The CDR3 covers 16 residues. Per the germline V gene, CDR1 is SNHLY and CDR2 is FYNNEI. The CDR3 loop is CASSEGSLGTAAEQYF. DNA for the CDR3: TGTGCCAGCAGTGAAGGCTCCCTCGGGACAGCCGCCGAGCAGTACTTC.

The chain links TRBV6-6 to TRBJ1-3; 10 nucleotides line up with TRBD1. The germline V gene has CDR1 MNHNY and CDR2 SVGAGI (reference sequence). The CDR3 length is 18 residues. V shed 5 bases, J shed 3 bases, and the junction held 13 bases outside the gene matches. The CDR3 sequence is CASSPTGDRGIFGNTIYF. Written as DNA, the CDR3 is TGTGCCAGCAGTCCCACGGGGGACAGGGGAATTTTTGGAAACACCATATATTTT.

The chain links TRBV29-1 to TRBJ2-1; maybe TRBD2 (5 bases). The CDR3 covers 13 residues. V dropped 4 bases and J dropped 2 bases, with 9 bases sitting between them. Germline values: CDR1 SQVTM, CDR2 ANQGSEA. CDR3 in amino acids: CSVALATYNEQFF. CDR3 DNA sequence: TGCAGCGTTGCTTTAGCGACCTACAATGAGCAGTTCTTC.

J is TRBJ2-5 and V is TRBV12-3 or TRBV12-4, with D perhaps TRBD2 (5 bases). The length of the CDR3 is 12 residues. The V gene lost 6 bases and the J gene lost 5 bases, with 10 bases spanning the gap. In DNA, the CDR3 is TGTGCCAGCAGGGGAGAGACGGAGACCCAGTACTTC. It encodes CASRGETETQYF.

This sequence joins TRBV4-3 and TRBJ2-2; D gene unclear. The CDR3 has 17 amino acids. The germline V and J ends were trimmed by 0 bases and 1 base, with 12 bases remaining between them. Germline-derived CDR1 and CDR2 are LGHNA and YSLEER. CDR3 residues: CASSQDSPVGNTGELFF. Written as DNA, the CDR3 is TGCGCCAGCAGCCAAGATAGCCCGGTGGGGAACACCGGGGAGCTGTTTTTT.

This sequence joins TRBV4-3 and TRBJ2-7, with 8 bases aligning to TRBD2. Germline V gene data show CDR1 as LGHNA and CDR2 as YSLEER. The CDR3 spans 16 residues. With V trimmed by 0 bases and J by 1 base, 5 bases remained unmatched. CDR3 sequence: CASSQDRLAPSYEQYF. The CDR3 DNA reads TGCGCCAGCAGCCAAGATAGACTAGCGCCTTCCTACGAGCAGTACTTC.

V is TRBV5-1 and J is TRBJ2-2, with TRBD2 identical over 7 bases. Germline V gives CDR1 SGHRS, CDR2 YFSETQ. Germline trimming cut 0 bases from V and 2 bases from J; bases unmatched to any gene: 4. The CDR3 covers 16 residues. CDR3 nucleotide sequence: TGCGCCAGCAGCTTGGTTCCTAGCGGTAACACCGGGGAGCTGTTTTTT. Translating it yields CASSLVPSGNTGELFF.

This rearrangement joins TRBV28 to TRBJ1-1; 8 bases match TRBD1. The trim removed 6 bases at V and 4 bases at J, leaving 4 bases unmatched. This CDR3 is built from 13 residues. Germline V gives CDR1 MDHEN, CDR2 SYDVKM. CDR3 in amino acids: CASSSRGRTEAFF. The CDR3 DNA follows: TGTGCCAGCAGCTCCAGGGGGCGCACTGAAGCTTTCTTT.

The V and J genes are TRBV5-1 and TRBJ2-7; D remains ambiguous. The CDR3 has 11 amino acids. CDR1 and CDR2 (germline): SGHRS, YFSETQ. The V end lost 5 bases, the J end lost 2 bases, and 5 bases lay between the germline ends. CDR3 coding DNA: TGCGCCAGCAGGGGAACCTACGAGCAGTACTTC. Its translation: CASRGTYEQYF.

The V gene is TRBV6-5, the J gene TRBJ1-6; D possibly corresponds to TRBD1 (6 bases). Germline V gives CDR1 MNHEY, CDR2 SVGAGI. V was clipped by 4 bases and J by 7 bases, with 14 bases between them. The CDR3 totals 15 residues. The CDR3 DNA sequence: TGTGCCAGCAGTTCACAGGGTAGTAACAATTCACCCCTCCACTTT. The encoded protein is CASSSQGSNNSPLHF.

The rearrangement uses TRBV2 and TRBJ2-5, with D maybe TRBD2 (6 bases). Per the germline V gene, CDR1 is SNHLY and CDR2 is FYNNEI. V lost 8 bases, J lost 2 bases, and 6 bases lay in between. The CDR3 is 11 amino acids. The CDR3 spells CASGTQETQYF. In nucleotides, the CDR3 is TGTGCCAGCGGGACTCAAGAGACCCAGTACTTC. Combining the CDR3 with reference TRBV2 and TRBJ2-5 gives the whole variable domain EPEVTQTPSHQVTQMGQEVILRCVPISNHLYFYWYRQILGQKVEFLVSFYNNEISEKSEIFDDQFSVERPDGSNFTLKIRSTKLEDSAMYFCASGTQETQYFGPGTRLLVL.

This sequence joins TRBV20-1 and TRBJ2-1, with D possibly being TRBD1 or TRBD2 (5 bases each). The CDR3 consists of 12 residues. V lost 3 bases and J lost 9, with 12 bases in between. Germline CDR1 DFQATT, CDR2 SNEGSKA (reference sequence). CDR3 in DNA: TGCAGTGCTAGTAAATGGGACGGTGAGCAGTTCTTC. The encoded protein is CSASKWDGEQFF.

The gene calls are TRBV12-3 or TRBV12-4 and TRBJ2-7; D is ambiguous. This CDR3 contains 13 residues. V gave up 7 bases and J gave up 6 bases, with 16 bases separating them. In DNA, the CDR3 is TGTGCCAGCACTCTGAGCCGGGCCGGCGAGCAGTACTTC. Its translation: CASTLSRAGEQYF.

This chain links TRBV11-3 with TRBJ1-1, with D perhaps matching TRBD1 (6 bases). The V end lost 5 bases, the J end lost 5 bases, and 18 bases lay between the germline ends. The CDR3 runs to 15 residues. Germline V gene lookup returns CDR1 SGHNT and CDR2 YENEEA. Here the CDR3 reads CASSPGQPGKTEAFF. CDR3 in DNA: TGTGCCAGCAGCCCTGGACAGCCTGGGAAGACTGAAGCTTTCTTT.

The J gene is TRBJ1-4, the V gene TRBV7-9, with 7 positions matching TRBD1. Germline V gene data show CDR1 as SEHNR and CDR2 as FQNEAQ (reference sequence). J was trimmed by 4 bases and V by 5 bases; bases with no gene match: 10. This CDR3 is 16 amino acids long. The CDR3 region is CASSQPATGVNEKLFF. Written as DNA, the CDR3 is TGTGCCAGCAGCCAGCCGGCAACAGGGGTTAATGAAAAACTGTTTTTT.

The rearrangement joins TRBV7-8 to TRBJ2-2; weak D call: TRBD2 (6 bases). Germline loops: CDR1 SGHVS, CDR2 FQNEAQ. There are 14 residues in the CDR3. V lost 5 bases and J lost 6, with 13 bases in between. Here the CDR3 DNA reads TGTGCCAGCAGCCGTCGCGGGGCGCCCGGGGAGCTGTTTTTT. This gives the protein CASSRRGAPGELFF.

Here the CDR3 reads CASSYPLTRDTQYF. DNA for the CDR3: TGTGCCAGCAGTTACCCCCTCACCAGGGATACGCAGTATTTT. The chain has TRBV6-2 or TRBV6-3 and TRBJ2-3, with unresolved D. V dropped 2 bases and J dropped 6 bases, with 12 bases sitting between them. CDR1 MNHEY and CDR2 SVGEGT come from the germline V gene. The CDR3 has 14 amino acids.

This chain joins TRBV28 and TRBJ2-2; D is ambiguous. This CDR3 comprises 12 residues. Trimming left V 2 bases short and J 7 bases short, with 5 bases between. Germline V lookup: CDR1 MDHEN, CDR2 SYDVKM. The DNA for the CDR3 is TGTGCCAGCAGTTTAACGGGCGGGGAGCTGTTTTTT. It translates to CASSLTGGELFF.

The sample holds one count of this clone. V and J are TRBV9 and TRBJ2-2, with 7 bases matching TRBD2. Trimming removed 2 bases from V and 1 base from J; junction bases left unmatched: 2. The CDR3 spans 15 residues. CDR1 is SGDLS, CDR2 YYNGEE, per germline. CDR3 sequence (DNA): TGTGCCAGCAGCGTTGCTAGCGGGAACACCGGGGAGCTGTTTTTT. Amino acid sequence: CASSVASGNTGELFF.

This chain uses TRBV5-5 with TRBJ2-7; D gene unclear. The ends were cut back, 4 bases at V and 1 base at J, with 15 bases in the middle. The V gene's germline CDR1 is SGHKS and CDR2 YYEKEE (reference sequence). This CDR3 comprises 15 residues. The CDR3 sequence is CASSPIGQQSYEQYF. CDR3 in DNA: TGTGCCAGCAGCCCGATAGGGCAGCAATCCTACGAGCAGTACTTC.

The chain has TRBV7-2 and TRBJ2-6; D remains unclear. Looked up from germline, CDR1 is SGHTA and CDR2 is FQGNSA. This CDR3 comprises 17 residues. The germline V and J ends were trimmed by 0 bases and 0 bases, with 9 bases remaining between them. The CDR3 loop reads CASSLAGTPSGANVLTF. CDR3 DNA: TGTGCCAGCAGCTTAGCAGGAACACCCTCTGGGGCCAACGTCCTGACTTTC.

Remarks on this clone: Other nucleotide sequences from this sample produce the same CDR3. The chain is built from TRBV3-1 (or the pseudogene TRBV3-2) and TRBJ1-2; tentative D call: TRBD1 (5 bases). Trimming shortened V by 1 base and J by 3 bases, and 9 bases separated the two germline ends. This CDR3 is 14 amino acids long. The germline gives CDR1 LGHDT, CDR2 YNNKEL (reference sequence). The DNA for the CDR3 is TGTGCCAGCAGCCAAGCGGGGCGGGACTATGGCTACACCTTC. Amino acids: CASSQAGRDYGYTF.

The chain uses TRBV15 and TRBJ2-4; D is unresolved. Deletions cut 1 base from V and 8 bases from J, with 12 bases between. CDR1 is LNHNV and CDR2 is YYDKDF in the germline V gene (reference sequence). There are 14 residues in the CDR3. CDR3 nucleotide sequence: TGTGCCACCAGCAGAGGACAAGTTCCACACATTCAGTACTTC. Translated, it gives CATSRGQVPHIQYF. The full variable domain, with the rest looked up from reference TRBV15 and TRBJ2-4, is DAMVIQNPRYQVTQFGKPVTLSCSQTLNHNVMYWYQQKSSQAPKLLFHYYDKDFNNEADTPDNFQSRRPNTSFCFLDIRSPGLGDTAMYLCATSRGQVPHIQYFGAGTRLSVL.